The 14 T cell receptor beta chains presented below share a single source sample, sequenced in a study of T cell changes during pregnancy in multiple sclerosis. TCRdb's copy holds only in-frame clones and misses some; the assay was immunoSEQ multiplex PCR. The sample consists of tens of thousands of clones, 85% to 90% of them appearing once. The material was peripheral blood, obtained in the first trimester of pregnancy. Every receptor here comes from a female donor in good health, enrolled as a control in a pregnancy study.

The chain uses TRBV5-1 and TRBJ1-4; the match to TRBD1 covers 10 bases. From germline, CDR1 is SGHRS and CDR2 YFSETQ. This CDR3 contains 15 residues. Trimming removed 1 base from V and 5 bases from J; junction bases left unmatched: 2. The CDR3 region is CASSLMGQGNEKLFF. CDR3 nucleotide sequence: TGCGCCAGCAGCTTGATGGGACAGGGGAATGAAAAACTGTTTTTT.

This clone appeared a single time. The V gene is TRBV2, the J gene TRBJ2-3, with D uncertain. Germline loops: CDR1 SNHLY, CDR2 FYNNEI. The CDR3 consists of 14 residues. The germline V and J ends were trimmed by 1 base and 0 bases, with 5 bases remaining between them. The CDR3 loop reads CASSEGSSTDTQYF. The CDR3 DNA follows: TGTGCCAGCAGTGAAGGGAGTAGCACAGATACGCAGTATTTT.

The chain employs TRBV19 and TRBJ2-1; 7 positions match TRBD1. This CDR3 is 16 amino acids long. The germline gives CDR1 LNHDA, CDR2 SQIVND (reference sequence). V lost 3 bases, J lost 5 bases, and 10 bases stayed unmatched. In nucleotides, the CDR3 is TGTGCCAGTAGTATTCCCGACAGGGTTTATGACAATGAGCAGTTCTTC. Translation: CASSIPDRVYDNEQFF.

The gene calls are TRBV19 and TRBJ1-1; no firm D call. In germline, CDR1 is LNHDA, CDR2 SQIVND (reference sequence). The CDR3 length is 13 residues. The germline V and J ends were trimmed by 3 bases and 5 bases, with 10 bases remaining between them. DNA of the CDR3: TGTGCCAGTAGTATTACGAGAGGGACTGAAGCTTTCTTT. This gives the protein CASSITRGTEAFF.

The chain is built from TRBV18 and TRBJ2-2; 9 bases line up with TRBD1. The ends lost 5 bases at V and 0 bases at J; junction bases unmatched: 13. CDR3 size: 19 residues. Germline CDR1 is KGHSH and CDR2 is LQKENI. DNA for the CDR3: TGTGCCAGCTCAACTTTACAGGGGGCTACTAGCCCGAACACCGGGGAGCTGTTTTTT. Translation gives CASSTLQGATSPNTGELFF.

This clone is a singleton in its sample. This chain uses TRBV18 with TRBJ2-7; tentatively, D is TRBD1 (5 bases). The CDR3 extends over 13 amino acids. Trimming took 3 bases from V and 5 from J, leaving 11 bases between them. From germline, CDR1 is KGHSH and CDR2 LQKENI. The CDR3: CASSPVQGNEQYF. In DNA, the CDR3 is TGTGCCAGCTCACCGGTCCAGGGTAACGAGCAGTACTTC.

V is TRBV19 and J is TRBJ2-7; D remains ambiguous. The CDR3 extends over 14 amino acids. V lost 3 bases and J 0 bases, leaving 9 bases between the germline ends. Germline V gene lookup returns CDR1 LNHDA and CDR2 SQIVND (reference sequence). For the CDR3, the DNA is TGTGCCAGTAGTATGAATGGCAACTCCTACGAGCAGTACTTC. Its translation is CASSMNGNSYEQYF.

This sequence joins TRBV6-5 and TRBJ1-5; 7 nucleotides agree with TRBD1. This CDR3 contains 15 residues. Trimming took 8 bases from V and 0 from J; bases not matched to a gene: 7. CDR1 is MNHEY and CDR2 is SVGAGI in the germline V gene. This chain's CDR3 is CASGKTGYSNQPQHF. As DNA, the CDR3 is TGTGCCAGCGGGAAGACAGGGTATAGCAATCAGCCCCAGCATTTT.

This chain uses TRBV30 with TRBJ1-2; D might be TRBD1 (5 bases). Germline lookup yields CDR1 GTSNPN and CDR2 SVGIG (reference sequence). Trimming cost V 2 bases and J 4 bases, with 20 bases left between them. The CDR3 has 16 residues. CDR3: CAWSSWGRLNSYGYTF. The CDR3 region has the DNA TGTGCCTGGAGTTCATGGGGCAGGCTCAACTCCTATGGCTACACCTTC.

This rearrangement joins TRBV6-1 to TRBJ1-5; possibly TRBD1 for D (6 bases). V was pared by 2 bases and J by 0 bases, with 14 bases between. Germline V gene lookup returns CDR1 MNHNS and CDR2 SASEGT. CDR3 length: 17 amino acids. This CDR3 reads CASSEKTGSYSNQPQHF. CDR3 nucleotide sequence: TGTGCCAGCAGTGAAAAGACAGGCTCTTATAGCAATCAGCCCCAGCATTTT.

The table lists this clone with a count of one. The chain combines TRBV6-5 with TRBJ1-5, with D unresolved. Trimming cost V 5 bases and J 7 bases, with 18 bases left between them. In germline, CDR1 is MNHEY, CDR2 SVGAGI. The CDR3 extends over 15 amino acids. CDR3 nucleotide sequence: TGTGCCAGCAGTCTAGGGCTGGGGAGCGGCCAGCCCCAGCATTTT. Translation: CASSLGLGSGQPQHF.

The V gene is TRBV2, the J gene TRBJ2-7, with TRBD1 identical over 9 bases. CDR3 size: 16 residues. Germline V lookup: CDR1 SNHLY, CDR2 FYNNEI. The junction had 3 bases not matched to a gene; V was cut back by 0 bases and J by 0 bases. The DNA of the CDR3 is TGTGCCAGCAGTGAAGCTACAGGGGGCAACTCCTACGAGCAGTACTTC. This codes for CASSEATGGNSYEQYF.

The chain is built from TRBV5-6 and TRBJ2-1; no definite D call. V was cut by 4 bases and J by 0 bases, with 8 bases left in between. The length of the CDR3 is 14 residues. Germline CDR1 reads SGHDT; CDR2 reads YYEEEE. In DNA form, the CDR3 reads TGTGCCAGCAGCGCCCCTAGCTCCTACAATGAGCAGTTCTTC. The encoded protein is CASSAPSSYNEQFF.

The chain carries TRBV4-1 and TRBJ1-1; a possible D gene is TRBD1 (5 bases). There are 14 residues in the CDR3. V was cut by 3 bases and J by 3 bases, with 11 bases left in between. The V gene's germline CDR1 is MGHRA and CDR2 YSYEKL. Here the CDR3 reads CASSHQRGDTEAFF. CDR3 in DNA: TGCGCCAGCAGCCATCAACGGGGGGACACTGAAGCTTTCTTT.